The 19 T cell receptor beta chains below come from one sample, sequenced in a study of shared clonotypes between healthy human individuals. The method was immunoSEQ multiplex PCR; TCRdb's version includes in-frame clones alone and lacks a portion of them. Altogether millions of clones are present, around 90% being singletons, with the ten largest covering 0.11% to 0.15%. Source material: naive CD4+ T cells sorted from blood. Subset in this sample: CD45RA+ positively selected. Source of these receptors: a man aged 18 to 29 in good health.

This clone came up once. CDR3 sequence (DNA): TGTGCCAGTAGGAGCGGGGGTAGCGTTGGGACAGATACGCAGTATTTT. Its translation is CASRSGGSVGTDTQYF. This chain joins TRBV6-6 and TRBJ2-3; 8 bases fit TRBD2. Germline lookup yields CDR1 MNHNY and CDR2 SVGAGI (reference sequence). The ends lost 9 bases at V and 3 bases at J; junction bases unmatched: 14. The CDR3 contains 16 residues.

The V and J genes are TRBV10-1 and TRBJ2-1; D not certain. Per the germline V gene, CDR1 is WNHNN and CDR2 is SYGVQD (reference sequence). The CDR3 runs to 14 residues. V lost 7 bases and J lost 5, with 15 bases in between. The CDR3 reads CASIAAVDHNEQFF. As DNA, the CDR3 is TGCGCCAGCATTGCAGCAGTGGACCACAATGAGCAGTTCTTC.

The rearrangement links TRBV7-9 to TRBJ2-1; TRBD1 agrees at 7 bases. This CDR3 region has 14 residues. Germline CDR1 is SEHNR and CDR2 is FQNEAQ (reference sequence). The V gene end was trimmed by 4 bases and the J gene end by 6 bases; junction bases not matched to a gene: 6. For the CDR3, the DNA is TGTGCCAGCAGCTCGGGGACAGAATCCAATGAGCAGTTCTTC. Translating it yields CASSSGTESNEQFF.

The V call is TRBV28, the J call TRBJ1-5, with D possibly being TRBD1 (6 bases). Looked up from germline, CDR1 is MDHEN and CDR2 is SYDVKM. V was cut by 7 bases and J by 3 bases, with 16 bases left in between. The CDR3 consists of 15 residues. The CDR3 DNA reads TGTGCCAGCATCGTGTCAGGGGCCCACAATCAGCCCCAGCATTTT. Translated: CASIVSGAHNQPQHF.

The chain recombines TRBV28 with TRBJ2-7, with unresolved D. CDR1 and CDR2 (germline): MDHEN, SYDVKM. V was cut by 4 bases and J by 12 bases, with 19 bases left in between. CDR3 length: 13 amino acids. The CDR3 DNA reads TGTGCCAGCAGTTCGAGGCAGGCCAACCAGCGGTACTTC. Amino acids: CASSSRQANQRYF.

The CDR3 sequence is CASSPNLARVTFYGYTF. CDR3 sequence (DNA): TGTGCCAGCAGCCCCAATTTGGCCCGCGTAACTTTCTATGGCTACACCTTC. The chain couples TRBV5-4 to TRBJ1-2; D not resolved. The germline V and J ends were trimmed by 4 bases and 4 bases, with 23 bases remaining between them. Germline CDR1 is SGHNT and CDR2 is YYREEE (reference sequence). This CDR3 comprises 17 residues.

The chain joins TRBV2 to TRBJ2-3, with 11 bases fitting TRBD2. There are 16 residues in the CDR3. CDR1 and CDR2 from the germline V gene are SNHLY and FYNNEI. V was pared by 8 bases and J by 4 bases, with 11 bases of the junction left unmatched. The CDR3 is CASRQASGGRADTQYF. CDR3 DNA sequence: TGTGCCAGCCGGCAGGCTAGCGGGGGGAGAGCAGATACGCAGTATTTT.

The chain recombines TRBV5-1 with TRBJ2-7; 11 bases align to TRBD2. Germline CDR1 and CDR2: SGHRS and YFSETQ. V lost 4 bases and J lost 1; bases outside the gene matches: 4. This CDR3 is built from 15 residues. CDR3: CASSVTSGESYEQYF. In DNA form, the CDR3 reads TGCGCCAGCAGCGTGACTAGCGGGGAATCCTACGAGCAGTACTTC.

This chain's CDR3 is CASSLEGDKNQPQHF. CDR3 DNA: TGCGCCAGCAGCTTGGAAGGTGACAAAAATCAGCCCCAGCATTTT. V usage is TRBV5-1 and J usage is TRBJ1-5; no clear D gene. The germline V gene has CDR1 SGHRS and CDR2 YFSETQ. V shed 0 bases and J shed 4 bases, with 11 bases lying between them. The CDR3 loop spans 15 amino acids.

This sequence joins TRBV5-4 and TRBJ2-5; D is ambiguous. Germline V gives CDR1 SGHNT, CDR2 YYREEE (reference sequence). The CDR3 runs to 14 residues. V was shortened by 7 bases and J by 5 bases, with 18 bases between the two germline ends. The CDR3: CASRDPRTTETQYF. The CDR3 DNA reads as TGTGCCAGCCGAGATCCTAGGACGACTGAGACCCAGTACTTC. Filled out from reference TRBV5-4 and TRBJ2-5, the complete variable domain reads ETGVTQSPTHLIKTRGQQVTLRCSSQSGHNTVSWYQQALGQGPQFIFQYYREEENGRGNFPPRFSGLQFPNYSSELNVNALELDDSALYLCASRDPRTTETQYFGPGTRLLVL.

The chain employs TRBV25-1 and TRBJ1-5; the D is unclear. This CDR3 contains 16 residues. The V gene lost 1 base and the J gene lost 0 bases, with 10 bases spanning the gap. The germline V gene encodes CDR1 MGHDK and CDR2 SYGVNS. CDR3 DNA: TGTGCCAGCAGTGAATTAGGGTCAGATAGCAATCAGCCCCAGCATTTT. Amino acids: CASSELGSDSNQPQHF.

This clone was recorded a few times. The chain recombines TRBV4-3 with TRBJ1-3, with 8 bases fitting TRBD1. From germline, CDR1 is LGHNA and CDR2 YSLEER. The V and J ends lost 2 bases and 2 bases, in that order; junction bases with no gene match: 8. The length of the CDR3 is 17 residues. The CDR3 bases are TGCGCCAGCAGCCAACAACCTCCGACAGGGGCTGGAAACACCATATATTTT. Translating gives CASSQQPPTGAGNTIYF.

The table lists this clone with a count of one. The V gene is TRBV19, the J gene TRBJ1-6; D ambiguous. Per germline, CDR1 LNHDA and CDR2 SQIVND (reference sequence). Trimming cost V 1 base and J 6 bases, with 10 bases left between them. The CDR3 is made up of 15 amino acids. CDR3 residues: CASSIGRTANSPLHF. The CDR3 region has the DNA TGTGCCAGTAGTATAGGGAGGACGGCTAATTCACCCCTCCACTTT.

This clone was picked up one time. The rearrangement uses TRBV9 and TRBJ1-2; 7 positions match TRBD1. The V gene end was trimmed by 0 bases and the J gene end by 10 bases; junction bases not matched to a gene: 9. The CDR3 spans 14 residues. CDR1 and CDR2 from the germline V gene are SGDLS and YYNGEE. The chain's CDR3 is CASSVASQGFDYTF. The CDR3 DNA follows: TGTGCCAGCAGCGTAGCTTCACAGGGGTTTGACTACACCTTC.

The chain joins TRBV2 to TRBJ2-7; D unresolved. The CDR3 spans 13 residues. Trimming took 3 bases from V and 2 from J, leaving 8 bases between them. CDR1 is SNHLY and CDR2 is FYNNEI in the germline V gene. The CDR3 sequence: CASSDYSTYEQYF. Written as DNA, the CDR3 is TGTGCCAGCAGTGATTACAGTACCTACGAGCAGTACTTC. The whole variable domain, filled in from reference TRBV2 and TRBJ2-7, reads EPEVTQTPSHQVTQMGQEVILRCVPISNHLYFYWYRQILGQKVEFLVSFYNNEISEKSEIFDDQFSVERPDGSNFTLKIRSTKLEDSAMYFCASSDYSTYEQYFGPGTRLTVT.

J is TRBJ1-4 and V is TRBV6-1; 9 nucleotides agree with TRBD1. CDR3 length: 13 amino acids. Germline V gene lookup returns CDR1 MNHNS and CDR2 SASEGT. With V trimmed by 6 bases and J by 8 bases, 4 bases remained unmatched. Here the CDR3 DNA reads TGTGCCAGCAGACAGGGGGCGACCGAAAAACTGTTTTTT. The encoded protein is CASRQGATEKLFF.

CDR3 DNA: TGCGCCAGCAGCTTGGATAATCACGACACCGGGGAGCTGTTTTTT. Protein sequence: CASSLDNHDTGELFF. The chain couples TRBV5-1 to TRBJ2-2; D is unresolved. V lost 0 bases, J lost 3 bases, and 9 bases lay in between. The CDR3 runs 15 residues. Per germline, CDR1 SGHRS and CDR2 YFSETQ.

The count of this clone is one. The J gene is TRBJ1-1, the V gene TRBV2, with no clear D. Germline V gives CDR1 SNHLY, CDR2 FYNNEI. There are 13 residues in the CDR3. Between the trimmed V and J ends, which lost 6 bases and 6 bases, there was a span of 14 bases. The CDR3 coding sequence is TGTGCCAGCAGCCTTTCCGGGAGCGCTGAAGCTTTCTTT. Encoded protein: CASSLSGSAEAFF.

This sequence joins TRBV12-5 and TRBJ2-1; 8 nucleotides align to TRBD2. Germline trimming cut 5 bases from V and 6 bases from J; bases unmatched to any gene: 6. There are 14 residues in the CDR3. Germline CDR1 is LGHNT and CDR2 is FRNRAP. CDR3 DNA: TGTGCTAGTGGTCCCCCGGGAGGGCGCAATGAGCAGTTCTTC. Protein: CASGPPGGRNEQFF.